The 16 T cell receptor beta chains in this list originate from one sample, sequenced in a study of blood T cell repertoires in COVID-19. Profiling relied on immunoSEQ multiplex PCR, and the TCRdb table lists in-frame clones only, not all of them. The sample holds under 300,000 clones, around 90% seen once. The source material was PBMCs or T cells enriched from blood (not recorded which). Source of these receptors: a woman aged 50 to 65 who had recovered from COVID-19.

This clone was counted a single time. The rearrangement links TRBV18 to TRBJ1-6, with D perhaps matching TRBD1 (5 bases). CDR1 and CDR2 (germline): KGHSH, LQKENI. V lost 9 bases to trimming and J lost 6 bases, with 12 bases between them. The CDR3 runs 13 residues. CDR3 region: CASSDGGNSPLHF. DNA for the CDR3: TGTGCCAGTTCGGACGGGGGTAATTCACCCCTCCACTTT.

The rearrangement uses TRBV2 and TRBJ2-5; TRBD1 aligns across 7 bases. The CDR3 runs to 13 residues. From germline, CDR1 is SNHLY and CDR2 FYNNEI. The V gene end was trimmed by 5 bases and the J gene end by 5 bases; junction bases not matched to a gene: 5. CDR3 DNA: TGTGCCAGCAGTACGACAGGGATTGAGACCCAGTACTTC. Amino acid sequence: CASSTTGIETQYF.

The V call is TRBV11-2, the J call TRBJ2-3; 15 bases line up with TRBD2. Losses at the gene ends were 1 base for V and 6 bases for J; bases not matched to a gene: 5. Per germline, CDR1 SGHAT and CDR2 FQNNGV. This CDR3 has 17 residues. DNA for the CDR3: TGTGCCAGCAGCTTAGGGACTAGCGGGAGGGCCGGGGATACGCAGTATTTT. Its translation: CASSLGTSGRAGDTQYF.

A word on this clone: The sample has other DNA sequences that encode this CDR3 too. In DNA, the CDR3 is TGCGCCAGCAGCTTGGTCCCAGGTTCCTACGAGCAGTACTTC. Translation gives CASSLVPGSYEQYF. The chain recombines TRBV5-1 with TRBJ2-7; no clear D gene. The CDR3 runs to 14 residues. Germline-derived CDR1 and CDR2 are SGHRS and YFSETQ. Deletions cut 0 bases from V and 1 base from J, with 8 bases between.

This chain connects TRBV18 to TRBJ1-4; 9 positions agree with TRBD1. This CDR3 is built from 14 residues. The junction had 10 bases not matched to a gene; V was cut back by 3 bases and J by 14 bases. Germline loops: CDR1 KGHSH, CDR2 LQKENI. CDR3 sequence: CASSPDRGPHLLFF. CDR3 bases: TGTGCCAGCTCACCGGACAGGGGTCCTCATTTGCTGTTTTTT.

The genes are TRBV9 and TRBJ2-7; 9 bases map to TRBD2. The CDR3 has 15 residues. Per the germline V gene, CDR1 is SGDLS and CDR2 is YYNGEE. V shed 4 bases and J 4 bases; nucleotides not matched to a gene: 9. CDR3 in DNA: TGTGCCAGCAGCCCGTTGGGGCGGGAGGGATACGAGCAGTACTTC. Translated: CASSPLGREGYEQYF. The complete variable domain, with remaining parts taken from reference TRBV9 and TRBJ2-7, reads DSGVTQTPKHLITATGQRVTLRCSPRSGDLSVYWYQQSLDQGLQFLIQYYNGEERAKGNILERFSAQQFPDLHSELNLSSLELGDSALYFCASSPLGREGYEQYFGPGTRLTVT.

The chain has TRBV28 and TRBJ2-1; the D gene is possibly TRBD2 (7 bases). Germline CDR1 reads MDHEN; CDR2 reads SYDVKM. V lost 4 bases, J lost 7 bases, and 32 bases lay in between. The CDR3 totals 20 residues. The CDR3 DNA sequence: TGTGCCAGCAGTTACTCTTCCCTTTTTGGATCTAGCGGAGGGGGAAATGAGCAGTTCTTC. Amino acid sequence: CASSYSSLFGSSGGGNEQFF.

The chain couples TRBV30 to TRBJ2-7, with D maybe TRBD2 (6 bases). Germline CDR1 and CDR2: GTSNPN and SVGIG (reference sequence). V lost 1 base and J 2 bases, leaving 6 bases between the germline ends. This CDR3 has 12 residues. The CDR3 DNA follows: TGTGCCTGGAGTGGCGGGGCCTACGAGCAGTACTTC. Translating it yields CAWSGGAYEQYF.

This sequence joins TRBV19 and TRBJ1-4, with 8 bases aligning to TRBD1. J was trimmed by 4 bases and V by 4 bases; bases with no gene match: 11. Germline assignment: CDR1 LNHDA and CDR2 SQIVND (reference sequence). The CDR3 spans 17 residues. The CDR3 loop reads CASSTGQGGRGNEKLFF. DNA of the CDR3: TGTGCCAGTAGTACTGGACAGGGTGGGAGAGGTAATGAAAAACTGTTTTTT.

V usage is TRBV19 and J usage is TRBJ2-4, with TRBD2 identical over 7 bases. The CDR3 sequence is 19 residues long. CDR1 and CDR2 (germline): LNHDA, SQIVND (reference sequence). The trim removed 4 bases at V and 0 bases at J, leaving 15 bases unmatched. The CDR3 nucleotides are TGTGCCAGTAGTAGGGGTAGCGGGCCCTCTCGGGCAGCCAAAAACATTCAGTACTTC. Translating gives CASSRGSGPSRAAKNIQYF.

This clone was recorded once. This chain links TRBV18 with TRBJ2-2, with 12 bases identical to TRBD2. With 3 bases clipped from V and 3 bases from J, the junction kept 5 bases outside the gene matches. Germline CDR1 KGHSH, CDR2 LQKENI. The CDR3 is 17 residues long. CDR3 nucleotides: TGTGCCAGCTCACCTTTTAGACTAGCGGGAGACACCGGGGAGCTGTTTTTT. Translation gives CASSPFRLAGDTGELFF.

To note about this clone: The limits of the CDR3 on the DNA are not certain, so only TCRdb's listed CDR3 is given. V is TRBV6-5 and J is TRBJ2-2; TRBD2 is the table's D call, not checked against the DNA. Including both end residues, the CDR3 is 15 amino acids long. In germline, CDR1 is MNHEY, CDR2 SVGAGI. CDR3 loop: CASSSSRALGGELFF.

DNA of the CDR3: TGTGCCAGCAGCTTGTTGTCAGGGGTGGAAAATGAGCAGTTCTTC. Protein sequence: CASSLLSGVENEQFF. The chain couples TRBV5-4 to TRBJ2-1; tentatively, D is TRBD1 (6 bases). Germline CDR1 reads SGHNT; CDR2 reads YYREEE (reference sequence). V lost 1 base and J 7 bases, leaving 15 bases between the germline ends. The CDR3 has 15 amino acids.

Note on this clone: Since a much larger clone is just one base distant, this may be a read error. The same CDR3 is also encoded by other DNA sequences in this sample. The V and J genes are TRBV28 and TRBJ2-2; TRBD2 aligns across 7 bases. The J segment lost 3 bases and the V segment lost 6 bases, leaving 1 base of the junction unmatched. The CDR3 totals 13 residues. Germline values: CDR1 MDHEN, CDR2 SYDVKM. The CDR3: CASSRGDTGELFF. CDR3 bases: TGTGCCAGCAGCCGGGGGGACACCGGGGAGCTGTTTTTT.

The chain is built from TRBV5-6 and TRBJ2-7; 9 bases fit TRBD2. CDR1 and CDR2 (germline): SGHDT, YYEEEE. Losses at the gene ends were 5 bases for V and 4 bases for J; bases not matched to a gene: 7. The CDR3 loop spans 14 amino acids. CDR3 in DNA: TGTGCCAGCAGGACTAGCGGAGAAAATTACGAGCAGTACTTC. Its protein is CASRTSGENYEQYF.

The count of this clone is one. This chain joins TRBV6-5 and TRBJ2-7, with 7 bases identical to TRBD2. This CDR3 is 15 amino acids long. The germline V gene has CDR1 MNHEY and CDR2 SVGAGI. The trim removed 2 bases at V and 4 bases at J, leaving 8 bases unmatched. CDR3 DNA sequence: TGTGCCAGCAGTTACACAGCGGGGAGTAGATACGAGCAGTACTTC. Residues: CASSYTAGSRYEQYF.